The rows below give T cell receptor beta chains drawn from one sample of a study of blood T cell repertoires in COVID-19. The data were produced by immunoSEQ multiplex PCR, yet TCRdb's version contains in-frame clones alone and is incomplete. The sample lists around 46,000 clones; roughly nine tenths were seen once. The source material was peripheral blood. The source of these receptors is a man in his 60s with active or convalescent COVID-19. The CDR3 runs from the conserved cysteine through the conserved F or W. The order of the fields is J gene, clone size, V gene, D gene, CDR3 length, CDR3 DNA, CDR3 protein. D genes are given only for firm matches. The listing skips clone size in some rows; elsewhere it reads once, few, many or a size class.

>TRBJ1-2|-|TRBV27|-|14
TGTGCCAGCAGTTATGAGGGTGGTAACTATGGCTACACCTTC
CASSYEGGNYGYTF
>TRBJ2-7|once|TRBV5-1|-|16
TGCGCCAGCAGCTTGGTATCGCCGGGAAAGTTTCACGAGCAGTACTTC
CASSLVSPGKFHEQYF
>TRBJ1-1|-|TRBV4-2|-|14
TGTGCCAGCAGCCAAGATCTGAAGGGAGATGAAGCTTTCTTT
CASSQDLKGDEAFF
>TRBJ1-1|-|TRBV5-4|-|15
TGTGCCAGCAGCTTGTCGGTGGGGGGTCGGGCTGAAGCTTTCTTT
CASSLSVGGRAEAFF
>TRBJ1-4|-|TRBV4-3|TRBD1|14
TGCGCCAGCAGCCCCGGGACAGTTAATGAAAAACTGTTTTTT
CASSPGTVNEKLFF
>TRBJ1-4|-|TRBV9|-|14
TGTGCCAGCAGGTCCACCGGGGCAAAGGGGACTTTGTTTTTT
CASRSTGAKGTLFF
>TRBJ2-6|-|TRBV11-2|TRBD2|16
TGTGCCAGCAGCCAGGGACTAGCAGCTGGGGCCAACGTCCTGACTTTC
CASSQGLAAGANVLTF
>TRBJ1-1|-|TRBV18|TRBD1|14
TGTGCCAGCTCCCCCCGACAGGGTAACACTGAAGCTTTCTTT
CASSPRQGNTEAFF
>TRBJ1-4|-|TRBV28|-|16
TGTGCCAGCAGTCCGGCGGGCATATCAACTAATGAAAAACTGTTTTTT
CASSPAGISTNEKLFF
>TRBJ1-2|-|TRBV28|TRBD1|16
TGTGCCAGCAGCACCAACCGGGACAGCCCATTTTATGGCTACACCTTC
CASSTNRDSPFYGYTF
>TRBJ1-5|-|TRBV7-5|-|17
TGTGTCAGAAGCAATGAACCCAGGGGTGGTGGCAATCAGCCCCAGCATTTT
CVRSNEPRGGGNQPQHF
>TRBJ1-5|-|TRBV6-5|-|15
TGTGCCAGCAGTCTTACCGGGACAACCGATCAGCCCCAGCATTTT
CASSLTGTTDQPQHF
>TRBJ2-3|-|TRBV11-3|-|13
TGTGCCAGCAGCGCCACGGGGGAAGATACGCAGTATTTT
CASSATGEDTQYF
>TRBJ2-3|-|TRBV19|-|14
TGTGCCAGTAGTCCGGGGTCCTTCACAGATACGCAGTATTTT
CASSPGSFTDTQYF
>TRBJ1-1|few|TRBV10-3|-|14
TGTGCCATCAGCGGCCAGGCGATGAACACTGAAGCTTTCTTT
CAISGQAMNTEAFF